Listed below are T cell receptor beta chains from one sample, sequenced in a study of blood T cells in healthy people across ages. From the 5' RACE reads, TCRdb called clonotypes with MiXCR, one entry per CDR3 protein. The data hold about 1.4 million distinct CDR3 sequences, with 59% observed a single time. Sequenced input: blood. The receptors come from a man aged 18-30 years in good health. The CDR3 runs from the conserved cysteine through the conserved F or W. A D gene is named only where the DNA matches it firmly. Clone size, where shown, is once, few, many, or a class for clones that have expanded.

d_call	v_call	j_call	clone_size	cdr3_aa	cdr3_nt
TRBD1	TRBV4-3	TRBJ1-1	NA	CASSQDRGGWDTEAFF	TGCGCCAGCAGCCAAGATCGAGGGGGCTGGGACACTGAAGCTTTCTTT
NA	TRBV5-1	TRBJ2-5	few	CASRSTGSETQYF	TGCGCCAGCAGATCGACAGGTTCGGAGACCCAGTACTTC
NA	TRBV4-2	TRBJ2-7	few	CASSQDEGRKQYF	TGTGCCAGCAGCCAAGATGAGGGAAGAAAGCAGTACTTC
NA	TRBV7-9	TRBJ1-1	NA	CASTEGVKGAFF	TGTGCCAGCACCGAGGGCGTAAAAGGAGCTTTCTTT
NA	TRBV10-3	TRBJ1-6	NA	CAISGRTNYNSPLHF	TGTGCCATCAGTGGAAGGACAAACTATAATTCACCCCTCCACTTT
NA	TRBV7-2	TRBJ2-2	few	CASSFNRELFF	TGTGCCAGCAGCTTTAACAGGGAGCTGTTTTTT
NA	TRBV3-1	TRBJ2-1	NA	CASSQVLQRRSQEMWYNEQFF	TGTGCCAGCAGCCAAGTCTTACAGCGGAGATCTCAGGAGATGTGGTACAATGAGCAGTTCTTC
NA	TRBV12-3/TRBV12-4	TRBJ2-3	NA	CASSRVVSTTDTQYF	TGTGCCAGCAGTCGGGTCGTGAGTACAACAGATACGCAGTATTTT
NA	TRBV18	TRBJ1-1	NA	CASSPQGMNTEAFF	TGTGCCAGCAGCCCCCAGGGGATGAACACTGAAGCTTTCTTT
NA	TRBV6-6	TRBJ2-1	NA	CASSYGSSYNEQFF	TGTGCCAGCAGTTACGGCAGCTCCTACAATGAGCAGTTCTTC
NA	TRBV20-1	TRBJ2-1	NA	CSAATGFNEQFF	TGCAGTGCTGCCACGGGGTTCAATGAGCAGTTCTTC
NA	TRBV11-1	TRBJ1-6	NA	CASRQRLSDNSPLHF	TGTGCCAGCAGGCAGCGTCTGAGTGATAATTCACCCCTCCACTTT
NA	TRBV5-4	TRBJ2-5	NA	CASSTPGLLQETQYF	TGTGCCAGCAGCACCCCAGGACTGCTCCAAGAGACCCAGTACTTC
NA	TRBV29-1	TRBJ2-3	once	CSVEPRVDTQYF	TGCAGCGTTGAACCTCGAGTAGATACGCAGTATTTT
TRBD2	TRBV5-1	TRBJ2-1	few	CASSLAPSGSSYNEQFF	TGCGCCAGCAGCTTGGCCCCTAGCGGGAGCTCCTACAATGAGCAGTTCTTC
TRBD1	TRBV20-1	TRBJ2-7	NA	CSGLGQGIHEQYF	TGCAGTGGTCTGGGACAGGGGATCCACGAGCAGTACTTC
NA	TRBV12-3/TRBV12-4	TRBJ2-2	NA	CASVSLRELFF	TGTGCCAGCGTCTCTTTGAGGGAGCTGTTTTTT
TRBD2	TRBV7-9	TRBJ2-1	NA	CASRGLDYNEQFF	TGTGCCAGCAGAGGACTAGATTACAATGAGCAGTTCTTC
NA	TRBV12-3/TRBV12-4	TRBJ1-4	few	CASSLVPTGTNEKLFF	TGTGCCAGCAGTTTAGTCCCCACAGGGACTAATGAAAAACTGTTTTTT
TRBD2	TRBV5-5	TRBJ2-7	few	CASSPTTSGNSYEQYF	TGTGCCAGCAGCCCAACAACTAGCGGGAACTCCTACGAGCAGTACTTC
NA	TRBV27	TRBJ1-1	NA	CASSGVGRPEAFF	TGTGCCAGCAGCGGGGTAGGGCGGCCTGAAGCTTTCTTT
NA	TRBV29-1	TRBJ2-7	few	CSVELNNHEQYF	TGCAGCGTTGAATTGAACAACCACGAGCAGTACTTC
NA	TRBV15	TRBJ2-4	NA	CATSGGLGNIQYF	TGTGCCACCAGCGGGGGGCTTGGGAACATTCAGTACTTC
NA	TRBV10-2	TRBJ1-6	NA	CASSESRQPRGSPLHF	TGCGCCAGCAGTGAGTCGAGGCAACCCCGGGGTTCACCCCTCCACTTT
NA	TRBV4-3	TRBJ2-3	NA	CASSPSRRATDTQYF	TGCGCCAGCAGCCCGTCCAGGAGGGCCACAGATACGCAGTATTTT
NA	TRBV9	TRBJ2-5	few	CASSDPMIEETQYF	TGTGCCAGCAGCGACCCCATGATAGAAGAGACCCAGTACTTC
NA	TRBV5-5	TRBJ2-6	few	CASSSRVAGHRIGGANVLTF	TGTGCCAGCAGCTCACGGGTGGCGGGACACCGGATAGGAGGGGCCAACGTCCTGACTTTC
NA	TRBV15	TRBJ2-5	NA	CATSNAQETQYF	TGTGCCACCAGCAACGCCCAAGAGACCCAGTACTTC
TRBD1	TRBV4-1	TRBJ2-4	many	CASSQLTTGVENIQYF	TGCGCCAGCAGCCAACTAACTACAGGGGTGGAAAACATTCAGTACTTC
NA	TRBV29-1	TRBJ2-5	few	CSAARLGETQYF	TGCAGCGCCGCACGGTTGGGGGAGACCCAGTACTTC
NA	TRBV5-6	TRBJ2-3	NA	CASSRGATQYF	TGTGCCAGCAGCCGGGGGGCTACGCAGTATTTT
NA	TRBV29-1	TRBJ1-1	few	CSVHGNTEAFF	TGCAGCGTTCACGGGAACACTGAAGCTTTCTTT
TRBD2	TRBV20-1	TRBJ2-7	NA	CSASHGLAGTYEQYF	TGCAGTGCTAGCCACGGACTAGCGGGGACCTACGAGCAGTACTTC
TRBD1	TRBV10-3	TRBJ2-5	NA	CAISLTGDETQYF	TGTGCCATCAGCTTGACAGGGGACGAGACCCAGTACTTC
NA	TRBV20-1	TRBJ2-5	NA	CSASTETETQYF	TGCAGTGCCTCGACTGAGACCGAGACCCAGTACTTC
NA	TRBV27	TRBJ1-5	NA	CASSLTLRNQPQHF	TGTGCCAGCAGTTTGACACTTCGCAATCAGCCCCAGCATTTT
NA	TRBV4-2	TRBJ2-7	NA	CASSQGVGRPYEQYF	TGTGCCAGCAGCCAAGGGGTGGGACGGCCCTACGAGCAGTACTTC
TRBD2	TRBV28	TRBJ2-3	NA	CASSFQTSGGGQQSTDTQYF	TGTGCCAGCAGTTTCCAGACTAGCGGGGGGGGACAGCAAAGCACAGATACGCAGTATTTT
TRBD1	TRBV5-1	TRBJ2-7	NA	CASSASGTGEQYF	TGCGCCAGCAGCGCCTCAGGGACAGGGGAGCAGTACTTC
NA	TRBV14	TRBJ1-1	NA	CASSRRSGPTEAFF	TGTGCCAGCAGCCGGCGGTCAGGGCCCACTGAAGCTTTCTTT
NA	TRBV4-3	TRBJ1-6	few	CASSHRGSSYNSPLHF	TGCGCCAGCAGCCATCGGGGGAGCTCCTATAATTCACCCCTCCACTTT
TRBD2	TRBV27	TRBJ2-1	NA	CASSLLTSGGASGEQFF	TGTGCCAGCAGTTTACTAACTAGCGGGGGGGCCTCAGGTGAGCAGTTCTTC
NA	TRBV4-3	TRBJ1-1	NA	CASSQDGDQEAFF	TGCGCCAGCAGCCAAGATGGAGACCAGGAAGCTTTCTTT
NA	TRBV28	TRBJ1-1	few	CASSSMTEATSEAFF	TGTGCCAGCAGTTCCATGACCGAGGCTACTTCTGAAGCTTTCTTT
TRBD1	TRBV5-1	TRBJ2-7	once	CASSIGQGMGEQYF	TGCGCCAGCAGCATCGGACAGGGTATGGGCGAGCAGTACTTC
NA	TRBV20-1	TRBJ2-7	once	CSAREDFTTYEQYF	TGCAGTGCTAGAGAGGACTTCACTACCTACGAGCAGTACTTC
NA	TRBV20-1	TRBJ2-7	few	CSARDHRDNEQYF	TGCAGTGCTAGAGACCACCGGGACAACGAGCAGTACTTC